This passage covers 4 T cell receptor beta chains from one sample sequenced in a study of T cell responses to AZD1222 COVID-19 vaccine. Sequencing used immunoSEQ multiplex PCR; TCRdb keeps in-frame clones, though not all of them. The sample lists more than 80,000 clones, more than 85% occurring once. This sample comprised peripheral blood, obtained 28 days after the second AZD1222 dose. The receptors were sampled from an adult who received the AZD1222 COVID-19 vaccine.

The genes are TRBV7-2 and TRBJ2-7, with D unresolved. Germline V gives CDR1 SGHTA, CDR2 FQGNSA. This CDR3 is 15 amino acids long. Trimming shortened V by 2 bases and J by 5 bases, and 16 bases separated the two germline ends. DNA of the CDR3: TGTGCCAGCAGCTTAATCCTTGAACTTTCGAACGAGCAGTACTTC. Translating it yields CASSLILELSNEQYF.

The chain carries TRBV15 and TRBJ2-3; weak D call: TRBD1 (5 bases). The CDR3 has 15 residues. Trimming shortened V by 1 base and J by 1 base, and 9 bases separated the two germline ends. CDR1 is LNHNV and CDR2 is YYDKDF in the germline V gene (reference sequence). CDR3 loop: CATSRGTTGTDTQYF. Written as DNA, the CDR3 is TGTGCCACCAGCAGAGGGACAACCGGCACAGATACGCAGTATTTT.

This sequence joins TRBV9 and TRBJ2-1; 9 bases line up with TRBD2. From germline, CDR1 is SGDLS and CDR2 YYNGEE. The CDR3 has 15 residues. V shed 3 bases and J 7 bases; nucleotides not matched to a gene: 8. CDR3 in DNA: TGTGCCAGCAGCGGTACTAGCGGGTTTGGGAATGAGCAGTTCTTC. Its protein product is CASSGTSGFGNEQFF.

This clone is a singleton in its sample. V and J are TRBV4-3 and TRBJ1-1, with D perhaps TRBD1 (5 bases). Germline values: CDR1 LGHNA, CDR2 YSLEER. V lost 3 bases, J lost 2 bases, and 10 bases lay in between. There are 14 residues in the CDR3. This chain's CDR3 is CASSQGWDNTEAFF. Here the CDR3 DNA reads TGCGCCAGCAGCCAGGGCTGGGACAACACTGAAGCTTTCTTT.